Described below is a single T cell receptor beta chain sequence and its context. Its specificity is unknown. The CDR3 sequence is 15 residues long. V was clipped by 0 bases and J by 2 bases; unmatched bases: 4. CDR1 is KGHSH and CDR2 is LQKENI in the germline V gene. With 60 Vbeta and 13 Jbeta primers, the PCR was carried out. Libraries were prepared by immunoSEQ multiplex PCR; TCRdb keeps only in-frame clonotypes and omits some of them. The repertoire has more than 150,000 clones, 80% of them found once; the top ten carry about 5.7%. The data stem from a study of cytomegalovirus exposure and HLA in healthy donors. Study-level results: The authors reported that TCR beta sequences could predict HLA-A and HLA-B alleles. These predictions were accurate for most subjects in the first cohort. Excluded: some indistinguishable V segments such as TRBV6-2 and TRBV6-3.

Sequencing was performed on PBMCs. This sequence was found in a man between 35 and 55 years old in good health and CMV-seropositive. The chain links TRBV18 to TRBJ2-7; TRBD2 matches at 7 bases. This chain's CDR3 is CASSPPLRGTYEQYF. The CDR3 DNA reads TGTGCCAGCTCACCACCACTGCGGGGGACCTACGAGCAGTACTTC.